The rows below give T cell receptor beta chains drawn from one sample of a study of T cells after yellow fever vaccination. TCRdb reprocessed the 5' RACE reads with MiXCR, giving one entry per CDR3 protein. This table holds some 400,000 distinct CDR3 sequences, roughly a sixth found once. The sequencing used PBMCs, collected before the yellow fever booster vaccination. The receptors come from a man aged 18 to 30 who received the YFV17D yellow fever vaccine. CDR3s include the opening cysteine and the closing phenylalanine or tryptophan. A D gene is named only where the DNA matches it firmly. Clone size is stated in some rows and not others, as once, few, many or a class when expanded.

clone_size	v_call	j_call	d_call	cdr3_nt	cdr3_aa
-	TRBV12-3/TRBV12-4	TRBJ2-1	-	TGTGCCAGCAGCATACGTGTGGAGCAGTTCTTC	CASSIRVEQFF
-	TRBV12-3/TRBV12-4	TRBJ1-6	-	TGTGCCAGCAGTTTAGGGCGCAGGGGCAAGAGGTCACCCCTCCACTTT	CASSLGRRGKRSPLHF
few	TRBV7-2	TRBJ1-2	-	TGTGCCAGCAGCTTAGGGCAGACAAGGTCTTCCTATGGCTACACCTTC	CASSLGQTRSSYGYTF
few	TRBV7-2	TRBJ2-3	TRBD2	TGTGCCAGCAGCTCGGGGGTACCGGGACTCGCCGGGGGGAGCACAGATACGCAGTATTTT	CASSSGVPGLAGGSTDTQYF
-	TRBV19	TRBJ1-2	TRBD1	TGTGCCAGTAGTACCGGGACAGGGGACGGCTACACCTTC	CASSTGTGDGYTF
few	TRBV4-3	TRBJ1-6	TRBD1	TGCGCCAGCAGCCAAGATGGGACAGGGGAATCACCCCTCCACTTT	CASSQDGTGESPLHF
few	TRBV6-2/TRBV6-3	TRBJ2-5	TRBD2	TGTGCCAGCAGTTACAGGGCCTGGACTAGCCGAGAGACCCAGTACTTC	CASSYRAWTSRETQYF
few	TRBV4-3	TRBJ1-2	-	TGCGCCAGCAGCCAAGCCCGAGGGGGTCTAGGCTATGGCTACACCTTC	CASSQARGGLGYGYTF
few	TRBV9	TRBJ2-3	-	TGTGCCAGCAGCGTAGAGGTGGGGGGAGATACGCAGTATTTT	CASSVEVGGDTQYF
few	TRBV7-2	TRBJ1-6	TRBD1	TGTGCCAGCAGCCCCGGACAGGGACCAAATTCACCCCTCCACTTT	CASSPGQGPNSPLHF
-	TRBV4-2	TRBJ2-5	-	TGTGCCAGCAGCCAAGATCCCCCCCAAGTCGGTCAAGAGACCCAGTACTTC	CASSQDPPQVGQETQYF
-	TRBV5-1	TRBJ2-4	TRBD1	TGCGCCAGCAGCTTACTGACAGGGGGTTCAAACATTCAGTACTTC	CASSLLTGGSNIQYF
few	TRBV7-2	TRBJ2-1	-	TGTGCCAGCAGCTTAACAGCGACTGGCTCCTACAATGAGCAGTTCTTC	CASSLTATGSYNEQFF
many	TRBV5-1	TRBJ2-5	-	TGCGCCAGCAGCTCCACAGGGTCGGGCGAGACCCAGTACTTC	CASSSTGSGETQYF
few	TRBV6-2/TRBV6-3	TRBJ1-1	-	TGTGCCAGCAGGGGGACTGTTGAAGCTTTCTTT	CASRGTVEAFF
-	TRBV6-2/TRBV6-3	TRBJ1-4	TRBD1	TGTGCCAGCAGCCCGGAGACAGGGTGGAATGTCGGGAAACTGTTTTTT	CASSPETGWNVGKLFF
-	TRBV3-1	TRBJ2-3	TRBD1	TGTGCCAGCAGCCAACACGGGACAGGGTTAACAGATACGCAGTATTTT	CASSQHGTGLTDTQYF
-	TRBV6-6	TRBJ2-5	-	TGTGCCAGCAGTTACGGGCGCCTCCAAGAGACCCAGTACTTC	CASSYGRLQETQYF
few	TRBV7-9	TRBJ1-4	-	TGTGCCAGCAGCTTTTCTGCAACTAATGAAAAACTGTTTTTT	CASSFSATNEKLFF
-	TRBV7-3	TRBJ1-1	-	TGTGCCAGCAGCTTCCGCTGGGTCATCACTGAAGCTTTCTTT	CASSFRWVITEAFF
-	TRBV7-9	TRBJ1-3	TRBD1	TGTGCCAGCAGCTTAGATCGGGGACAGGGATCAAGCTCTGGAAACACCATATATTTT	CASSLDRGQGSSSGNTIYF
few	TRBV28	TRBJ2-3	-	TGTGCCAGCATGAGAGTTACGCAGTATTTT	CASMRVTQYF
many	TRBV20-1	TRBJ2-3	-	TGCAGCTCTGACGGGCCGGGAGATACGCAGTATTTT	CSSDGPGDTQYF
few	TRBV7-2	TRBJ2-2	TRBD2	TGTGCCAGCAGCCTGGGGGGGTCGGGGGGCACCGGGGAGCTGTTTTTT	CASSLGGSGGTGELFF
many	TRBV20-1	TRBJ2-3	-	TGCAGTGCTAGCGGGAGTCTAACTCCCACAGATACGCAGTATTTT	CSASGSLTPTDTQYF
few	TRBV15	TRBJ1-3	-	TGTGCCACCAGCAGAGTGGTCCGCTCTGGAAACACCATATATTTT	CATSRVVRSGNTIYF
-	TRBV4-3	TRBJ1-2	-	TGCGCCAGCACCCGAACTCTGAACAGCGACTATGGCTACACCTTC	CASTRTLNSDYGYTF
once	TRBV2	TRBJ2-1	-	TGTGCCAGCAGTGTAAAGGCAGCCTGGGACAATGAGCAGTTCTTC	CASSVKAAWDNEQFF
-	TRBV9	TRBJ1-1	-	TGTGCCAGCAGCGCCGGGACAATCACTGAAGCTTTCTTT	CASSAGTITEAFF
-	TRBV6-5	TRBJ2-3	-	TGTGCCAGCAGAACCGTACAGGGAAGGGGCACAGATACGCAGTATTTT	CASRTVQGRGTDTQYF
-	TRBV6-5	TRBJ2-7	-	TGTGCCAGCAGTTACTCGATGTACGGGGCTACCTACGAGCAGTACTTC	CASSYSMYGATYEQYF
-	TRBV5-1	TRBJ2-5	TRBD2	TGCGCCAGCAGCTTGTATGCTAGCGGGGGGCGGTCAGGAGAGACCCAGTACTTC	CASSLYASGGRSGETQYF
-	TRBV19	TRBJ2-5	-	TGTGCCAGTAGTACCCGGACACCCTCCGGGACTGACAAGACCCTCCGGCGGACCCAGTACTTC	CASSTRTPSGTDKTLRRTQYF
-	TRBV5-6	TRBJ1-2	TRBD1	TGTGCCAGCAGCTGGGGACAGTCGCGCACCTTC	CASSWGQSRTF
-	TRBV4-3	TRBJ2-3	TRBD2	TGCGCCAGCAGCCAATTAATAGCGGGGTCTAGCACAGATACGCAGTATTTT	CASSQLIAGSSTDTQYF
-	TRBV5-1	TRBJ1-1	-	TGCGCCAGCAGCTTGTTCGAGAATGAAGCTTTCTTT	CASSLFENEAFF
many	TRBV4-1	TRBJ1-2	TRBD1	TGCGCCAGCAGGGCAGGAGTCTGGGACAGGTTCTCGAGCTATGGCTACACCTTC	CASRAGVWDRFSSYGYTF
few	TRBV7-3	TRBJ2-5	-	TGTGCCAGGGGGGCCAGGGAGACCCAGTACTTC	CARGARETQYF
-	TRBV6-5	TRBJ2-1	-	TGTGCCAGCAGTTACGGTCGGGACAATGAGCAGTTCTTC	CASSYGRDNEQFF
-	TRBV18	TRBJ2-5	-	TGTGCCAGCTCACAACTCAATCTTCGACAGAACCCCAGAGAGACCCAGTACTTC	CASSQLNLRQNPRETQYF
few	TRBV7-2	TRBJ1-2	TRBD1	TGTGCCAGCAGCCTACGGGGACAGTCATACGGCTACACCTTC	CASSLRGQSYGYTF
few	TRBV10-3	TRBJ2-1	-	TGTGCCATCAGCGGGACGCAGTCCTACAATGAGCAGTTCTTC	CAISGTQSYNEQFF
few	TRBV20-1	TRBJ2-5	-	TGCAGTGCTAGAGATTCCTACACCGTGCAGGGGCAAGAGACCCAGTACTTC	CSARDSYTVQGQETQYF
many	TRBV12-3/TRBV12-4	TRBJ1-6	-	TGTGCCACCCTTAAGGAAGGTTACTCACCCCTCCACTTT	CATLKEGYSPLHF
-	TRBV20-1	TRBJ1-1	-	TGCAGTGCTAGGCGCATGATGAACACTGAAGCTTTCTTT	CSARRMMNTEAFF
few	TRBV5-6	TRBJ1-1	TRBD1	TGTGCCAGCAGCTGGGACAGGGGATACACTGAAGCTTTCTTT	CASSWDRGYTEAFF
-	TRBV27	TRBJ1-2	TRBD1	TGTGCCAGCAGCGAATACAGGGGGGGTAGAGGCTACACCTTC	CASSEYRGGRGYTF
few	TRBV24-1	TRBJ2-3	-	TGTGCCACCAGTGATTTTGGGCTTGCAGATACGCAGTATTTT	CATSDFGLADTQYF
-	TRBV29-1	TRBJ1-1	TRBD1	TGCAGCGTCGCCGGGACAGGGGGCTGGAGCACTGAAGCTTTCTTT	CSVAGTGGWSTEAFF
-	TRBV12-3/TRBV12-4	TRBJ2-3	TRBD2	TGTGCCAGCAGTTTGAGTGGGCGGGGGGGAACAGATACGCAGTATTTT	CASSLSGRGGTDTQYF
-	TRBV4-3	TRBJ1-1	TRBD1	TGCGCCAGCAGCCAAGATCAAGGGTTCAGGGGGGCAGAAGCTTTCTTT	CASSQDQGFRGAEAFF
many	TRBV7-2	TRBJ1-5	-	TGTGCCAGCAGTATAAATTCGGACACCCTACAGCATTTT	CASSINSDTLQHF
-	TRBV6-2/TRBV6-3	TRBJ2-7	TRBD2	TGTGCCAGCACCCCCCGGACTAGCCTTTACGAGCAGTACTTC	CASTPRTSLYEQYF